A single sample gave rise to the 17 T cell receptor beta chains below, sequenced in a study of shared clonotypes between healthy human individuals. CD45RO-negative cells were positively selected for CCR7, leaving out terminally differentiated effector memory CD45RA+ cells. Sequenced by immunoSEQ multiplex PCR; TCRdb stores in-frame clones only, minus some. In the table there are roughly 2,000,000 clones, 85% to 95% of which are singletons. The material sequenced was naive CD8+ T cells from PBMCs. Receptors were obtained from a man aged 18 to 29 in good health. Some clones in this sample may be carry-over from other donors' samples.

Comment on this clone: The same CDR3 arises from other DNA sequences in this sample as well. The CDR3 loop is CASSIRGTTYEQYF. CDR3 bases: TGTGCCAGTAGTATTAGGGGGACCACCTACGAGCAGTACTTC. The V call is TRBV19, the J call TRBJ2-7, with D possibly TRBD1 on 6 matching bases. Germline assignment: CDR1 LNHDA and CDR2 SQIVND (reference sequence). The CDR3 runs to 14 residues. Trimming left V 3 bases short and J 2 bases short, with 11 bases between. The full variable domain, in which reference TRBV19 and TRBJ2-7 provide the parts outside the CDR3, is DGGITQSPKYLFRKEGQNVTLSCEQNLNHDAMYWYRQDPGQGLRLIYYSQIVNDFQKGDIAEGYSVSREKKESFPLTVTSAQKNPTAFYLCASSIRGTTYEQYFGPGTRLTVT.

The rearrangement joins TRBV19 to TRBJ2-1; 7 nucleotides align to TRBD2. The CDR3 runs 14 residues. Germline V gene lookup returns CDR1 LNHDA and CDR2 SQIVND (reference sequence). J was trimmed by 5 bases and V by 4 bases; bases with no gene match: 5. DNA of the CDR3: TGTGCCAGTAGTACTAGCGGACTACACAATGAGCAGTTCTTC. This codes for CASSTSGLHNEQFF.

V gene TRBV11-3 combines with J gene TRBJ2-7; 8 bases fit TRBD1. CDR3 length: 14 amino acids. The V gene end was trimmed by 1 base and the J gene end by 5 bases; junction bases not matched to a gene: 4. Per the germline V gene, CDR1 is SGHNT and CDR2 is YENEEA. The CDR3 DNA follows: TGTGCCAGCAGCTTAGGGTCAGGGGGCCACGAGCAGTACTTC. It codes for CASSLGSGGHEQYF.

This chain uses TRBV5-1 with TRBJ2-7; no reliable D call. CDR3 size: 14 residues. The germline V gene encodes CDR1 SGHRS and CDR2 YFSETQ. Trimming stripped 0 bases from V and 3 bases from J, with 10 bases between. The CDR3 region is CASSLGLSHYEQYF. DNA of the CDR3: TGCGCCAGCAGCTTGGGACTCAGCCACTACGAGCAGTACTTC.

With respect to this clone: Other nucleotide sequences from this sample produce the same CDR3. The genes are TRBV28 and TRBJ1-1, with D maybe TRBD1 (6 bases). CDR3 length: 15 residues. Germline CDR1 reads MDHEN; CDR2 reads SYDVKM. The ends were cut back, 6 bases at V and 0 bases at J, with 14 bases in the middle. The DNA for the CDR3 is TGTGCCAGCAGCCTACCCGGGACACTGAACACTGAAGCTTTCTTT. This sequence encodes CASSLPGTLNTEAFF.

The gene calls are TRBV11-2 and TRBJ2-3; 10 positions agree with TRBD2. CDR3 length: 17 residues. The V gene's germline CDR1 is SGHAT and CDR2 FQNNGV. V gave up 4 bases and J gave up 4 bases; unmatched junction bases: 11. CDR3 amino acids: CASSSRKLAGKADTQYF. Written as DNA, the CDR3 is TGTGCCAGCAGCTCGCGCAAACTAGCGGGGAAGGCAGATACGCAGTATTTT.

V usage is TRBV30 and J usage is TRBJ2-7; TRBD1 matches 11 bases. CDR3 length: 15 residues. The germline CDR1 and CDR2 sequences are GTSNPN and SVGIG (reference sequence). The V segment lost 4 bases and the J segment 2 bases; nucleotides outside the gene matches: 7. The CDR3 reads CAWNGQGATPYEQYF. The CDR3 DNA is TGTGCCTGGAACGGACAGGGGGCGACGCCCTACGAGCAGTACTTC.

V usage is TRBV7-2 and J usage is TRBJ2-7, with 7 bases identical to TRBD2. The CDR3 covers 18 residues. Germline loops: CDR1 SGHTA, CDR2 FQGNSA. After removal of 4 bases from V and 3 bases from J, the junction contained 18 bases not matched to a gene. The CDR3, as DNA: TGTGCCAGCAGCTCCAAACTAGCGTCGAACCCCAAATACTACGAGCAGTACTTC. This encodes CASSSKLASNPKYYEQYF.

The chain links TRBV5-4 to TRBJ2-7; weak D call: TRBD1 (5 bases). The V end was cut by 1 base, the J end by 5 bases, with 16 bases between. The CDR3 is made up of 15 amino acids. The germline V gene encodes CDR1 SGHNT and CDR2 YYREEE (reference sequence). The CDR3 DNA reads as TGTGCCAGCAGCTTGCGATGGGGCGCCAAGGACGAGCAGTACTTC. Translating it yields CASSLRWGAKDEQYF.

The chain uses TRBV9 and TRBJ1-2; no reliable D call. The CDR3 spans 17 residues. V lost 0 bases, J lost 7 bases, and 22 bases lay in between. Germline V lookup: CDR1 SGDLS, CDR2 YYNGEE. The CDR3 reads CASSVERVGGGPSGYTF. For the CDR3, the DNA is TGTGCCAGCAGCGTAGAACGTGTGGGAGGAGGGCCGTCTGGCTACACCTTC. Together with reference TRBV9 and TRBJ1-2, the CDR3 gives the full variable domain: DSGVTQTPKHLITATGQRVTLRCSPRSGDLSVYWYQQSLDQGLQFLIQYYNGEERAKGNILERFSAQQFPDLHSELNLSSLELGDSALYFCASSVERVGGGPSGYTFGSGTRLTVV.

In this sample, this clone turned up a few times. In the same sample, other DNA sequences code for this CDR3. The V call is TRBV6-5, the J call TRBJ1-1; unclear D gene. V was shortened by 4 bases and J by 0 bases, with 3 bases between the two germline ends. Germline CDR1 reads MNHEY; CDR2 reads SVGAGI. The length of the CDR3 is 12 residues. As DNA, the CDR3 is TGTGCCAGCAGTTCGATGAACACTGAAGCTTTCTTT. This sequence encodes CASSSMNTEAFF.

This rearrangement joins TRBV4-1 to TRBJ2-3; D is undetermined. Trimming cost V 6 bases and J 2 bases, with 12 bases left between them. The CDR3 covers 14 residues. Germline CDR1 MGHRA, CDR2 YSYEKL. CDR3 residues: CASRGVVATDTQYF. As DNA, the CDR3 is TGCGCCAGCAGAGGTGTTGTCGCCACAGATACGCAGTATTTT.

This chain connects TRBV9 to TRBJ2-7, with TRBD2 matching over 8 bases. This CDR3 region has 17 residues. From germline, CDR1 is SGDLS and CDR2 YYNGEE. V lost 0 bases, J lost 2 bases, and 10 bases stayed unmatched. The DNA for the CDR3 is TGTGCCAGCAGCGTAGGCGGTGTAGCGGGATATACCTACGAGCAGTACTTC. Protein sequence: CASSVGGVAGYTYEQYF.

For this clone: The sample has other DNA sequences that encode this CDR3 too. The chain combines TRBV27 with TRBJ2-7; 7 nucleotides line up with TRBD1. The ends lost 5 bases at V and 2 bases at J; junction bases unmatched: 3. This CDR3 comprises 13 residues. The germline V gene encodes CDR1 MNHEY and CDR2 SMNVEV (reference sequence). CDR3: CASSPTGTYEQYF. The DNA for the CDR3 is TGTGCCAGCAGTCCGACAGGGACCTACGAGCAGTACTTC.

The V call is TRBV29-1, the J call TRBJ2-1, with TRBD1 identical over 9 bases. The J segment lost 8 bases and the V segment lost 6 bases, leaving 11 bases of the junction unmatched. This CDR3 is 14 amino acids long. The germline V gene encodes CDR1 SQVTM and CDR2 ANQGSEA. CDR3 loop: CSVPYRGPGDEQFF. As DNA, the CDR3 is TGCAGCGTACCATACAGGGGGCCGGGGGATGAGCAGTTCTTC.

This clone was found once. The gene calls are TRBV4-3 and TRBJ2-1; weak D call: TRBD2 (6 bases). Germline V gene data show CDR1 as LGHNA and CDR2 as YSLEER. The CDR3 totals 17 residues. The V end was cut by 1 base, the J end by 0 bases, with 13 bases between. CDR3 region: CASSQGSGFNSYNEQFF. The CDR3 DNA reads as TGCGCCAGCAGCCAAGGGAGCGGGTTTAACTCCTACAATGAGCAGTTCTTC.

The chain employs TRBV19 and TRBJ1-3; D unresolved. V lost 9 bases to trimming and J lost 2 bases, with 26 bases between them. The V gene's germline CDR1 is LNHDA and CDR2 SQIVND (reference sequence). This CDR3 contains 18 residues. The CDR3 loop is CASSPVPLEGFPGNTIYF. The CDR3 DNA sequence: TGTGCCAGCTCTCCTGTTCCTCTAGAAGGTTTTCCTGGAAACACCATATATTTT.